These 13 T cell receptor beta chains were all obtained from the same sample, sequenced in a study of T cells in localized non-small cell lung cancer. Using immunoSEQ multiplex PCR, the repertoire was profiled, and TCRdb retains in-frame clones only, with some absent. The data hold approximately 22,000 clones, with about 90% observed a single time. The starting material was peripheral blood, obtained before any cancer treatment. These receptor sequences come from a male donor at least 60 years old with stage I squamous cell lung carcinoma.

The chain carries TRBV5-1 and TRBJ1-6; no clear D. The CDR3 is 13 residues long. Germline CDR1 and CDR2: SGHRS and YFSETQ. Trimming removed 0 bases from V and 8 bases from J, with 6 bases in between. In DNA, the CDR3 is TGCGCCAGCAGCTTGGGCCCGGATTCACCCCTCCACTTT. Translated: CASSLGPDSPLHF.

This CDR3 is CASSLGPSWDTDTQYF. As DNA, the CDR3 is TGTGCCAGCAGCTTAGGCCCTAGCTGGGACACAGATACGCAGTATTTT. This chain uses TRBV11-2 with TRBJ2-3, with D possibly matching TRBD2 (5 bases). There are 16 residues in the CDR3. Germline CDR1 and CDR2: SGHAT and FQNNGV. V was trimmed by 1 base and J by 2 bases, leaving 13 bases between them.

V usage is TRBV12-5 and J usage is TRBJ2-2; D ambiguous. V lost 0 bases and J 3 bases, leaving 14 bases between the germline ends. The germline gives CDR1 LGHNT, CDR2 FRNRAP. The CDR3 is 17 residues long. CDR3 residues: CASGLVLDRFHTGELFF. CDR3 in DNA: TGTGCTAGTGGTTTGGTTTTGGACCGGTTCCACACCGGGGAGCTGTTTTTT. The whole variable domain, remainder taken from reference TRBV12-5 and TRBJ2-2, is DARVTQTPRHKVTEMGQEVTMRCQPILGHNTVFWYRQTMMQGLELLAYFRNRAPLDDSGMPKDRFSAEMPDATLATLKIQPSEPRDSAVYFCASGLVLDRFHTGELFFGEGSRLTVL.

On this clone: Other nucleotide sequences in the sample specify the same CDR3. The V gene is TRBV5-4, the J gene TRBJ2-1; 10 nucleotides match TRBD2. Germline V gene lookup returns CDR1 SGHNT and CDR2 YYREEE (reference sequence). The CDR3 has 18 amino acids. The trim removed 0 bases at V and 2 bases at J, leaving 8 bases unmatched. The CDR3 loop is CASSLGGASGGPYNEQFF. DNA for the CDR3: TGTGCCAGCAGCTTGGGCGGGGCTAGCGGGGGTCCCTACAATGAGCAGTTCTTC. Based on the CDR3 plus reference TRBV5-4 and TRBJ2-1, the full variable domain is ETGVTQSPTHLIKTRGQQVTLRCSSQSGHNTVSWYQQALGQGPQFIFQYYREEENGRGNFPPRFSGLQFPNYSSELNVNALELDDSALYLCASSLGGASGGPYNEQFFGPGTRLTVL.

This clone was seen a single time. V usage is TRBV9 and J usage is TRBJ2-3, with D unresolved. CDR1 is SGDLS, CDR2 YYNGEE, per germline. This CDR3 spans 14 amino acids. Trimming took 4 bases from V and 0 from J, leaving 9 bases between them. The CDR3 loop is CASSSKPSTDTQYF. The CDR3 DNA reads as TGTGCCAGCAGCTCAAAGCCTAGCACAGATACGCAGTATTTT. Full variable domain (missing parts from reference TRBV9 and TRBJ2-3): DSGVTQTPKHLITATGQRVTLRCSPRSGDLSVYWYQQSLDQGLQFLIQYYNGEERAKGNILERFSAQQFPDLHSELNLSSLELGDSALYFCASSSKPSTDTQYFGPGTRLTVL.

This clone was counted a single time. The chain combines TRBV19 with TRBJ2-1; TRBD2 might be the D (6 bases). V was shortened by 3 bases and J by 4 bases, with 10 bases between the two germline ends. Germline V gene lookup returns CDR1 LNHDA and CDR2 SQIVND (reference sequence). This CDR3 is built from 14 residues. The CDR3 DNA sequence: TGTGCCAGTAGTATGGGGGGAGATTACAATGAGCAGTTCTTC. Amino acids: CASSMGGDYNEQFF.

This clone has a single count. The V and J genes are TRBV5-8 and TRBJ1-6; perhaps TRBD1 as D (6 bases). V lost 0 bases and J 6 bases, leaving 16 bases between the germline ends. The CDR3 contains 17 residues. CDR1 SGHTS and CDR2 YDEGEE come from the germline V gene. The CDR3 loop reads CASSLGARGGGNSPLHF. CDR3 DNA: TGTGCCAGCAGCTTGGGGGCCAGGGGTGGTGGTAATTCACCCCTCCACTTT. Filled out from reference TRBV5-8 and TRBJ1-6, the complete variable domain reads EAGVTQSPTHLIKTRGQQATLRCSPISGHTSVYWYQQALGLGLQFLLWYDEGEERNRGNFPPRFSGRQFPNYSSELNVNALELEDSALYLCASSLGARGGGNSPLHFGNGTRLTVT.

The V gene is TRBV27, the J gene TRBJ2-5; D possibly corresponds to TRBD1 (6 bases). V was clipped by 4 bases and J by 3 bases, with 12 bases between them. The CDR3 totals 14 residues. The V gene's germline CDR1 is MNHEY and CDR2 SMNVEV (reference sequence). The CDR3 spells CASSSWKGEETQYF. CDR3 bases: TGTGCCAGCAGTTCTTGGAAGGGGGAAGAGACCCAGTACTTC.

This rearrangement joins TRBV19 to TRBJ1-1, with unresolved D. The V end was cut by 4 bases, the J end by 4 bases, with 16 bases between. Germline V CDR1 and CDR2: LNHDA, SQIVND (reference sequence). This CDR3 contains 15 residues. CDR3 protein: CASSTPLRSGTEAFF. The CDR3 nucleotides are TGTGCCAGTAGTACCCCCCTACGGAGCGGCACTGAAGCTTTCTTT.

This sequence joins TRBV10-3 and TRBJ1-1, with D uncertain. The CDR3 covers 16 residues. Trimming left V 0 bases short and J 5 bases short, with 16 bases between. CDR1 and CDR2 (germline): ENHRY, SYGVKD. The CDR3 DNA is TGTGCCATCAGTGAGTCTTATCAAGACGCGGGAACTGAAGCTTTCTTT. Its translation is CAISESYQDAGTEAFF.

This chain connects TRBV5-6 to TRBJ1-1; D not certain. This CDR3 is 13 amino acids long. Germline CDR1 SGHDT, CDR2 YYEEEE. V shed 0 bases and J shed 1 base, with 4 bases lying between them. The DNA for the CDR3 is TGTGCCAGCAGCTTGGCCAGGAACACTGAAGCTTTCTTT. Translated, it gives CASSLARNTEAFF.

The chain has TRBV4-3 and TRBJ1-4, with 8 bases that match TRBD1. The V and J ends lost 1 base and 8 bases, in that order; junction bases with no gene match: 12. Per the germline V gene, CDR1 is LGHNA and CDR2 is YSLEER. The CDR3 consists of 17 residues. As DNA, the CDR3 is TGCGCCAGCAGCCAAGGTGGGACTGACAGGGGACGAGAAAAACTGTTTTTT. Translated, it gives CASSQGGTDRGREKLFF.

The chain recombines TRBV9 with TRBJ2-6; D gene unclear. Trimming took 2 bases from V and 0 from J, leaving 6 bases between them. Germline V gene data show CDR1 as SGDLS and CDR2 as YYNGEE. The CDR3 has 15 amino acids. This chain's CDR3 is CASSVYLSGANVLTF. For the CDR3, the DNA is TGTGCCAGCAGCGTGTATCTCTCTGGGGCCAACGTCCTGACTTTC.